This TCR beta chain was retrieved from a study of control samples from healthy donors and cancer patients. Produced via immunoSEQ multiplex PCR; TCRdb's table is partial and in-frame only. The sample holds 60,000 to 85,000 clones, about 92% seen once. This CDR3 is built from 15 residues. Germline V gene lookup returns CDR1 SGHKS and CDR2 YYEKEE (reference sequence). V trimming: 4 bases; J trimming: 5 bases; junction bases outside the gene matches: 8. V usage is TRBV5-5 and J usage is TRBJ2-5; 10 bases line up with TRBD1. The clonotype was recovered from a woman between 55 and 75 years old in good health. Sequences were obtained from blood. DNA for the CDR3: TGTGCCAGCAGCGCGACGACAGGGGGCTTGGAGACCCAGTACTTC. Its protein product is CASSATTGGLETQYF.